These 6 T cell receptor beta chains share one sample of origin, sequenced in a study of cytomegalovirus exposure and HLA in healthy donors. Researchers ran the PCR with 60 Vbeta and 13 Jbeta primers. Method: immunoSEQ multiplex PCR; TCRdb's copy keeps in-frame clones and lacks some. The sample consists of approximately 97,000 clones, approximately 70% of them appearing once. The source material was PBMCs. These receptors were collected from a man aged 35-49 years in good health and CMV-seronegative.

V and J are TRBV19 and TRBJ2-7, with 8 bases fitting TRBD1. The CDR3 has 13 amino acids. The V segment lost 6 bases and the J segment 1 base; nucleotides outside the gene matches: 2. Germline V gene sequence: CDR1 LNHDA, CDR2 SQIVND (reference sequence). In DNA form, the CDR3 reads TGTGCCAGTAGGGACAGGGCGTCCTACGAGCAGTACTTC. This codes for CASRDRASYEQYF.

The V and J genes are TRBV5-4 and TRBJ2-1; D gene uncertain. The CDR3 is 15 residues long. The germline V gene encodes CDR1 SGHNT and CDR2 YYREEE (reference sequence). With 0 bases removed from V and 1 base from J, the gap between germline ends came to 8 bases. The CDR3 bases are TGTGCCAGCAGCTTGGCCGGTAGATCCTACAATGAGCAGTTCTTC. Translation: CASSLAGRSYNEQFF.

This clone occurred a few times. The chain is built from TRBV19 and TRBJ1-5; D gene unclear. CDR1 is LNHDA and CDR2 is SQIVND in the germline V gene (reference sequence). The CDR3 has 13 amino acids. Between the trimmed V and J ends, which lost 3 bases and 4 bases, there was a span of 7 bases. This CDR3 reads CASSIGGNQPQHF. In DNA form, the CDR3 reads TGTGCCAGTAGTATTGGAGGGAATCAGCCCCAGCATTTT.

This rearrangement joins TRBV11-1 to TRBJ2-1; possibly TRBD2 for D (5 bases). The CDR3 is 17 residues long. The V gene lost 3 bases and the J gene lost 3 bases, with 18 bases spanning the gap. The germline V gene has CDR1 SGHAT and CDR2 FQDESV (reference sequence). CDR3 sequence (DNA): TGTGCCAGCAGCTTCGAACCGTCGGGGTACTACTACAATGAGCAGTTCTTC. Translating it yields CASSFEPSGYYYNEQFF.

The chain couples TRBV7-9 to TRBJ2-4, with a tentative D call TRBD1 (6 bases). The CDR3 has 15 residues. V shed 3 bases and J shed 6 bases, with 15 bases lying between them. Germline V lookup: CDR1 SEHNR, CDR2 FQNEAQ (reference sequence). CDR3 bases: TGTGCCAGCAGCTTGTCAGGGGTGATCGGAAACATTCAGTACTTC. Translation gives CASSLSGVIGNIQYF.

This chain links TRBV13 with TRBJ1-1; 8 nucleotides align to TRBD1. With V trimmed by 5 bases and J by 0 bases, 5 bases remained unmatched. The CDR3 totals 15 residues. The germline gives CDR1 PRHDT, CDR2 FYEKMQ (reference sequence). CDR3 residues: CASSAGQGLNTEAFF. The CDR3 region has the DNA TGTGCCAGCAGCGCAGGACAGGGCCTGAACACTGAAGCTTTCTTT.